Listed below are T cell receptor beta chains from one sample, sequenced in a study of blood T cell repertoires in COVID-19. The data were produced by immunoSEQ multiplex PCR, yet TCRdb's version contains in-frame clones alone and is incomplete. This sample has 380,000 or so clones, with about 90% found just once. Sequenced input: PBMCs or T cells enriched from blood (not recorded which). The receptors originated from a man aged 25 to 45 who had recovered from COVID-19. The CDR3 runs from the conserved cysteine through the conserved F or W. Fields, in order: CDR3 protein, CDR3 DNA, J gene, V gene, D gene, clone size. The D gene is left open where the match is weak. Not all rows give a size; the values are once, few, many and, for expanded clones, a class.

CASSQGSGGVYNEQFF | TGCGCCAGCAGCCAAGGTAGCGGGGGGGTCTACAATGAGCAGTTCTTC | TRBJ2-1 | TRBV4-1 | TRBD2 | -
CASSLDRTPTNTGELFF | TGTGCCAGCAGCTTAGATAGGACACCTACGAACACCGGGGAGCTGTTTTTT | TRBJ2-2 | TRBV11-2 | - | -
CASSRGGAYNEQFF | TGTGCCAGCAGTCGGGGGGGAGCCTACAATGAGCAGTTCTTC | TRBJ2-1 | TRBV6-5 | TRBD2 | -
CASSLDSPILYEQYF | TGTGCCAGCAGCTTAGATAGTCCCATCCTCTACGAGCAGTACTTC | TRBJ2-7 | TRBV11-2 | - | -
CASRSPGSSGANVLTF | TGCGCCAGCAGGTCCCCAGGTAGCTCTGGGGCCAACGTCCTGACTTTC | TRBJ2-6 | TRBV5-1 | - | -
CASSEADRTGADTQYF | TGTGCCAGCAGTGAAGCCGACAGGACAGGGGCAGATACGCAGTATTTT | TRBJ2-3 | TRBV6-1 | TRBD1 | -
CASSRTGETEAFF | TGTGCCAGCAGTAGGACAGGGGAAACTGAAGCTTTCTTT | TRBJ1-1 | TRBV6-5 | TRBD1 | -
CASSTRPNAGGELFF | TGTGCCAGCAGCACCAGACCAAACGCAGGCGGGGAGCTGTTTTTT | TRBJ2-2 | TRBV9 | - | -
CSVVPDSISEQYF | TGCAGCGTTGTTCCCGACTCGATCTCCGAGCAGTACTTC | TRBJ2-7 | TRBV29-1 | - | -
CASSTTVNSNQPQHF | TGTGCCAGTAGTACGACTGTTAATAGCAATCAGCCCCAGCATTTT | TRBJ1-5 | TRBV19 | - | -
CASSPVGVARTEAFF | TGTGCCAGCAGCCCAGTCGGGGTAGCGAGGACTGAAGCTTTCTTT | TRBJ1-1 | TRBV7-2 | - | -
CASSRAGQGAGNTIYF | TGCGCCAGCAGCAGGGCCGGACAGGGCGCTGGAAACACCATATATTTT | TRBJ1-3 | TRBV5-1 | TRBD1 | -
CASSDKLNTEAFF | TGTGCCAGCAGTGACAAGCTGAACACTGAAGCTTTCTTT | TRBJ1-1 | TRBV2 | - | -
CASSLDEAGTGELFF | TGTGCCAGCAGCTTAGACGAGGCGGGCACCGGGGAGCTGTTTTTT | TRBJ2-2 | TRBV7-9 | - | -
CASSTPSAGGTEAFF | TGTGCCAGTAGTACTCCTTCGGCGGGAGGGACTGAAGCTTTCTTT | TRBJ1-1 | TRBV19 | - | -
CSVEASAAGPYGYTF | TGCAGCGTTGAAGCTTCAGCGGCGGGTCCGTATGGCTACACCTTC | TRBJ1-2 | TRBV29-1 | - | -
CASTRSEQYF | TGTGCCAGCACGAGGAGCGAGCAGTACTTC | TRBJ2-7 | TRBV2 | - | -
CASSFGTGSNTIYF | TGTGCCAGCAGCTTTGGGACAGGGTCGAACACCATATATTTT | TRBJ1-3 | TRBV5-6 | TRBD1 | few
CASSLGEGYQPQHF | TGTGCCAGCAGCTTGGGGGAGGGATATCAGCCCCAGCATTTT | TRBJ1-5 | TRBV5-8 | - | -
CASSMTGTLAKNIQYF | TGTGCCAGCAGCATGACAGGGACTCTAGCCAAAAACATTCAGTACTTC | TRBJ2-4 | TRBV9 | - | -
CASSSAQGANTEAFF | TGTGCCAGTAGTTCCGCCCAGGGGGCGAACACTGAAGCTTTCTTT | TRBJ1-1 | TRBV19 | TRBD1 | -
CASSFGGMVAEAFF | TGTGCCAGCAGCTTCGGGGGGATGGTGGCTGAAGCTTTCTTT | TRBJ1-1 | TRBV7-9 | - | -
CASSEGTGGYEQYF | TGTGCCAGCAGTGAAGGGACAGGGGGCTACGAGCAGTACTTC | TRBJ2-7 | TRBV25-1 | TRBD1 | -
CAISEWEGENGELFF | TGTGCCATCAGTGAGTGGGAGGGTGAGAACGGGGAGCTGTTTTTT | TRBJ2-2 | TRBV10-3 | TRBD2 | -
CASSLASGGSSPLHF | TGTGCCAGCAGCTTGGCCTCGGGAGGGAGCTCACCCCTCCACTTT | TRBJ1-6 | TRBV5-4 | - | few
CASSRDYGYTF | TGTGCCAGCAGTCGAGACTATGGCTACACCTTC | TRBJ1-2 | TRBV11-2 | - | -
CASSFAGELFF | TGTGCCAGCAGTTTCGCCGGGGAGCTGTTTTTT | TRBJ2-2 | TRBV12-3/TRBV12-4 | - | -
CASSLLLAGGPDTQYF | TGTGCCAGCAGCTTACTTCTAGCGGGGGGGCCAGATACGCAGTATTTT | TRBJ2-3 | TRBV13 | TRBD2 | -
CASSLPPSGGKTDTQYF | TGTGCCAGCAGCTTGCCCCCTAGCGGGGGGAAGACAGATACGCAGTATTTT | TRBJ2-3 | TRBV5-4 | TRBD2 | -
CASSRSGGDGGTQYF | TGTGCCAGCAGCAGGAGCGGGGGCGATGGAGGTACGCAGTATTTT | TRBJ2-3 | TRBV7-8 | TRBD2 | -
CASSWGQGNTGELFF | TGCGCCAGCAGCTGGGGACAGGGTAACACCGGGGAGCTGTTTTTT | TRBJ2-2 | TRBV5-1 | TRBD1 | once
CASSLPGSKALHF | TGTGCCAGCAGCCTTCCAGGATCTAAGGCCCTCCACTTT | TRBJ1-6 | TRBV7-2 | - | -
CAGTGAGGWNTEAFF | TGTGCCGGAACAGGGGCAGGGGGCTGGAACACTGAAGCTTTCTTT | TRBJ1-1 | TRBV21-1 | - | -
CAWSVTGDYGYTF | TGTGCCTGGAGTGTAACCGGGGACTATGGCTACACCTTC | TRBJ1-2 | TRBV30 | - | -
CASSQTSGTFNNEQFF | TGTGCCAGCAGCCAAACTTCCGGGACTTTTAACAATGAGCAGTTCTTC | TRBJ2-1 | TRBV3-1/TRBV3-2 | - | -
CASSATSGGQETQYF | TGTGCCAGCAGCGCAACTAGCGGGGGACAAGAGACCCAGTACTTC | TRBJ2-5 | TRBV7-8 | TRBD2 | few
CAWSVSGSGQNRKLFF | TGTGCCTGGAGTGTATCTGGCTCGGGACAAAATAGAAAACTGTTTTTT | TRBJ1-4 | TRBV30 | - | -
CSVGTVVEAFF | TGCAGCGTGGGGACAGTAGTCGAAGCTTTCTTT | TRBJ1-1 | TRBV29-1 | TRBD1 | -
CASSVGGGLETQYF | TGTGCCAGCAGCGTAGGGGGGGGCCTAGAGACCCAGTACTTC | TRBJ2-5 | TRBV9 | - | once
CASSSTGRWYF | TGTGCCAGCAGCTCCACAGGTCGCTGGTACTTC | TRBJ2-7 | TRBV5-6 | - | -
CASSPRPIARVVTEAFF | TGTGCCAGCTCACCACGTCCTATCGCCAGGGTGGTCACTGAAGCTTTCTTT | TRBJ1-1 | TRBV18 | - | -
CASSQGSDYTEAFF | TGTGCCAGCAGCCAAGGTAGCGATTACACTGAAGCTTTCTTT | TRBJ1-1 | TRBV3-1/TRBV3-2 | - | -
CASSGGLDGYTF | TGTGCCAGCAGCGGGGGGTTGGATGGCTACACCTTC | TRBJ1-2 | TRBV12-3/TRBV12-4 | - | -
CASSLVPAGAGGNQPQHF | TGCGCCAGCAGCTTGGTTCCAGCAGGGGCCGGGGGCAATCAGCCCCAGCATTTT | TRBJ1-5 | TRBV5-1 | - | -
CASSLMGAAETQYF | TGTGCCAGCAGCTTGATGGGGGCTGCAGAGACCCAGTACTTC | TRBJ2-5 | TRBV11-3 | - | -
CAISEGAGWSNQPQHF | TGTGCCATCAGTGAGGGGGCAGGGTGGAGCAATCAGCCCCAGCATTTT | TRBJ1-5 | TRBV10-3 | - | -